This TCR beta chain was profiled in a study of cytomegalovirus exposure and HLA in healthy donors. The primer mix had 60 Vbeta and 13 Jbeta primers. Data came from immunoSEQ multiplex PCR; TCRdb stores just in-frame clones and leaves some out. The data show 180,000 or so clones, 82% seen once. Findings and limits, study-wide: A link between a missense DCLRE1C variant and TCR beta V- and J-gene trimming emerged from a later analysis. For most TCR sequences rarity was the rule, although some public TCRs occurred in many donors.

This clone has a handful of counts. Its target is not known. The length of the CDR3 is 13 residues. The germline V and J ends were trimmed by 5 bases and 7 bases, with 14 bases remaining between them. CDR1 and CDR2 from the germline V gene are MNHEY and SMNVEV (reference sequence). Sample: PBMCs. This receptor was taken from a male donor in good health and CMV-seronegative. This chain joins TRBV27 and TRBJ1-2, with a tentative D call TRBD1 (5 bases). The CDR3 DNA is TGTGCCAGCAGTCCCAGGGTTCCCCGTGGCTACACCTTC. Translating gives CASSPRVPRGYTF.